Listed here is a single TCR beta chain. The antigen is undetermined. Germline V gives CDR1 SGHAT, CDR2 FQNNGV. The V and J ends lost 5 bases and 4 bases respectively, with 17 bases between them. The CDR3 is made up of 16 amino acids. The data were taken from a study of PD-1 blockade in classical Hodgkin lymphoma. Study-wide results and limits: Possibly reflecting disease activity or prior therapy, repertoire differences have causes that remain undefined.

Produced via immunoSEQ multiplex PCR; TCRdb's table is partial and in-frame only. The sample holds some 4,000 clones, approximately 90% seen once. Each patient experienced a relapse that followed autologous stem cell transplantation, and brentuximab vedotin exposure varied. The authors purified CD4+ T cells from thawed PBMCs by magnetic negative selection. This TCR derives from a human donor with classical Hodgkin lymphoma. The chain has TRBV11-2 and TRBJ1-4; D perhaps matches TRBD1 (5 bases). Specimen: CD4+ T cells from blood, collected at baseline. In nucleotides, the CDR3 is TGTGCCAGCAGCGTCGCAGTCGGGGGGAGTAATGAAAAACTGTTTTTT. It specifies CASSVAVGGSNEKLFF.